This passage covers 13 T cell receptor beta chains from one sample sequenced in a study of T cell repertoires in cytomegalovirus infection. One entry per CDR3 protein results from TCRdb running MiXCR on the reads. The sample has about 150,000 distinct CDR3 sequences; roughly 15% are singletons. Material for sequencing was CD8+ T cells from PBMCs. These receptors all stem from a human donor in good health (CMV status not recorded). Some clones in this sample may be carry-over from other donors' samples.

This rearrangement joins TRBV30 to TRBJ2-3; weak D call: TRBD2 (6 bases). The CDR3 is made up of 12 amino acids. V was pared by 3 bases and J by 6 bases, with 10 bases between. CDR1 is GTSNPN, CDR2 SVGIG, per germline (reference sequence). The DNA of the CDR3 is TGTGCCTGGAGGTTTCGGGGGGATACGCAGTATTTT. Protein product: CAWRFRGDTQYF.

This clonotype has at least ten counts. The chain uses TRBV7-6 and TRBJ2-1; 11 bases agree with TRBD2. J lost 9 bases, V lost 0 bases, and 13 bases had no gene match. The length of the CDR3 is 18 residues. Germline assignment: CDR1 SGHVS and CDR2 FNYEAQ. The CDR3 DNA sequence: TGTGCCAGCAGCTTAGCGCCTGGGGATAGCGGGGGGGCCCCTGAGCAGTTCTTC. This gives the protein CASSLAPGDSGGAPEQFF.

The CDR3 DNA is TGCGCCAGCAGCCAAGGCCCTCGGAGCAACGCAGATACGCAGTATTTT. Translation: CASSQGPRSNADTQYF. The gene calls are TRBV4-3 and TRBJ2-3; D ambiguous. Germline assignment: CDR1 LGHNA and CDR2 YSLEER. The V end was cut by 1 base, the J end by 4 bases, with 15 bases between. This CDR3 has 16 residues.

The chain employs TRBV20-1 and TRBJ2-2; D is undetermined. There are 16 residues in the CDR3. The germline gives CDR1 DFQATT, CDR2 SNEGSKA (reference sequence). Between the trimmed V and J ends, which lost 5 bases and 4 bases, there was a span of 20 bases. As DNA, the CDR3 is TGCAGTGCTGAACTATACGAGAGGTCGGGCACCGGGGAGCTGTTTTTT. This translates into CSAELYERSGTGELFF.

This clonotype was seen a few times. V is TRBV28 and J is TRBJ2-4; D not certain. The CDR3 sequence is 15 residues long. Trimming removed 6 bases at V and 0 bases at J, with 12 bases between. The germline gives CDR1 MDHEN, CDR2 SYDVKM. This CDR3 reads CASSLTLIAKNIQYF. For the CDR3, the DNA is TGTGCCAGCAGCCTAACCCTTATAGCCAAAAACATTCAGTACTTC.

This clonotype was seen repeatedly, ten times or more. V is TRBV4-3 and J is TRBJ2-1, with TRBD2 as a possible D gene (5 bases). Germline CDR1 reads LGHNA; CDR2 reads YSLEER. This CDR3 spans 13 amino acids. Between the trimmed V and J ends, which lost 0 bases and 10 bases, there was a span of 10 bases. The DNA of the CDR3 is TGCGCCAGCAGCCAAGAGGGGTGGGAGGAGCAGTTCTTC. Translation gives CASSQEGWEEQFF.

By sample share, this clonotype is medium-sized. The J gene is TRBJ2-5, the V gene TRBV28; D ambiguous. V gave up 1 base and J gave up 5 bases, with 11 bases separating them. The CDR3 totals 14 residues. Germline CDR1 MDHEN, CDR2 SYDVKM. The CDR3: CASSLSVNRETQYF. CDR3 DNA: TGTGCCAGCAGTTTATCGGTCAATCGGGAGACCCAGTACTTC.

This clonotype was recorded many times. This chain uses TRBV7-6 with TRBJ2-6, with D possibly being TRBD1 (6 bases). Trimming removed 4 bases at V and 1 base at J, with 11 bases between. The CDR3 consists of 16 residues. The germline V gene has CDR1 SGHVS and CDR2 FNYEAQ. CDR3 sequence: CASSSRGGSGANVLTF. DNA of the CDR3: TGTGCCAGCAGCTCTCGAGGGGGATCTGGGGCCAACGTCCTGACTTTC.

The rearrangement links TRBV29-1 to TRBJ2-7, with TRBD1 matching over 9 bases. V was pared by 2 bases and J by 4 bases, with 9 bases of the junction left unmatched. This CDR3 is 15 amino acids long. Germline loops: CDR1 SQVTM, CDR2 ANQGSEA. The CDR3: CSVEIPGQGEYEQYF. In nucleotides, the CDR3 is TGCAGCGTTGAAATCCCGGGACAGGGAGAGTACGAGCAGTACTTC.

This chain links TRBV28 with TRBJ1-3; D unclear. Trimming stripped 6 bases from V and 0 bases from J, with 15 bases between. There are 16 residues in the CDR3. Per germline, CDR1 MDHEN and CDR2 SYDVKM. The DNA for the CDR3 is TGTGCCAGCAGCCAAGAGGACGGCTTCTCTGGAAACACCATATATTTT. It encodes CASSQEDGFSGNTIYF.

This clonotype was counted between two and nine times. The J gene is TRBJ1-5, the V gene TRBV19; a possible D gene is TRBD1 (5 bases). Germline V gene data show CDR1 as LNHDA and CDR2 as SQIVND (reference sequence). CDR3 length: 16 amino acids. Between the trimmed V and J ends, which lost 5 bases and 0 bases, there was a span of 14 bases. The CDR3 bases are TGTGCCAGTAGTCTCATCAGACAGTATAGCAATCAGCCCCAGCATTTT. Encoded protein: CASSLIRQYSNQPQHF.

The V call is TRBV20-1, the J call TRBJ1-6, with 9 nucleotides matching TRBD1. Germline values: CDR1 DFQATT, CDR2 SNEGSKA (reference sequence). The CDR3 length is 13 residues. The V gene end was trimmed by 8 bases and the J gene end by 10 bases; junction bases not matched to a gene: 9. The CDR3, as DNA: TGCAGTACCGGGACAGGGAGGGGATCACCCCTCCACTTT. It specifies CSTGTGRGSPLHF.

The rearrangement links TRBV28 to TRBJ1-5; 8 bases align to TRBD1. With 5 bases clipped from V and 5 bases from J, the junction kept 11 bases outside the gene matches. Germline V gene data show CDR1 as MDHEN and CDR2 as SYDVKM. There are 16 residues in the CDR3. Written as DNA, the CDR3 is TGTGCCAGCAGTCTCTTTCCAGGGGGCAGGCATCAGCCCCAGCATTTT. As protein: CASSLFPGGRHQPQHF.